Listed here are 26 T cell receptor beta chains from one sample, sequenced in a study of shared clonotypes between healthy human individuals. This table comes from immunoSEQ multiplex PCR, and its TCRdb copy is limited to in-frame clones, with some not included. The sample yields about 2.1 million clones, approximately 94% seen once. In the naive CD8 group, cells lacked CD45RO and were positively selected for CCR7, so terminally differentiated effector memory CD45RA+ cells were left out. Sample: naive CD8+ T cells from PBMCs. The receptors stem from a man between 18 and 35 years old in good health. Some clones in this sample may be carry-over from other donors' samples.

Of note for this clone: A junction end diverges from the germline sequence, so it may reflect a read error. DNA of the CDR3: TGCAGCGGGGGAGGCAGGGGAGTTCAAGGGACCCAGTACTTC. Its protein product is CSGGGRGVQGTQYF. J is TRBJ2-5 and V is TRBV29-1; D is perhaps TRBD1 or TRBD2 (6 bases each). Germline lookup yields CDR1 SQVTM and CDR2 ANQGSEA. The length of the CDR3 is 14 residues.

V usage is TRBV11-3 and J usage is TRBJ2-1, with TRBD2 identical over 10 bases. The length of the CDR3 is 15 residues. Germline CDR1 and CDR2: SGHNT and YENEEA. V trimming: 5 bases; J trimming: 9 bases; junction bases outside the gene matches: 10. The CDR3, as DNA: TGTGCCAGCAGCGCTCCTAGCGGGAGATTCGGTGAGCAGTTCTTC. Amino acids: CASSAPSGRFGEQFF.

The genes are TRBV28 and TRBJ2-1; D unclear. Trimming stripped 2 bases from V and 5 bases from J, with 10 bases between. Germline loops: CDR1 MDHEN, CDR2 SYDVKM. This CDR3 comprises 14 residues. The CDR3 sequence is CASSLRNRNNEQFF. CDR3 in DNA: TGTGCCAGCAGTTTACGCAACCGGAACAATGAGCAGTTCTTC.

The chain combines TRBV15 with TRBJ1-2, with D perhaps matching TRBD1 (5 bases). Germline CDR1 reads LNHNV; CDR2 reads YYDKDF (reference sequence). V was trimmed by 9 bases and J by 3 bases, leaving 14 bases between them. The CDR3 has 13 amino acids. Here the CDR3 DNA reads TGTGCCACGGGGGAGGGGCGGCACTATGGCTACACCTTC. It encodes CATGEGRHYGYTF.

The rearrangement joins TRBV9 to TRBJ2-1; tentatively, D is TRBD2 (6 bases). Germline CDR1 SGDLS, CDR2 YYNGEE. The germline V and J ends were trimmed by 3 bases and 6 bases, with 13 bases remaining between them. The CDR3 is 14 residues long. This CDR3 is CASSGGAGVNEQFF. The DNA for the CDR3 is TGTGCCAGCAGCGGGGGAGCGGGCGTCAATGAGCAGTTCTTC.

This sequence joins TRBV28 and TRBJ2-7; 7 bases are a match to TRBD1. The V and J ends lost 6 bases and 3 bases, in that order; junction bases with no gene match: 5. The CDR3 covers 13 residues. The germline V gene encodes CDR1 MDHEN and CDR2 SYDVKM. The CDR3 loop is CASRPTGHYEQYF. For the CDR3, the DNA is TGTGCCAGCAGACCGACAGGGCACTACGAGCAGTACTTC.

The gene calls are TRBV29-1 and TRBJ2-7; D is perhaps TRBD2 (5 bases). This CDR3 contains 15 residues. V dropped 5 bases and J dropped 3 bases, with 20 bases sitting between them. CDR1 and CDR2 from the germline V gene are SQVTM and ANQGSEA. CDR3 DNA sequence: TGCAGCGTTCCTCCCCGGGGAGAGCGGAGCTACGAGCAGTACTTC. As protein: CSVPPRGERSYEQYF.

The chain employs TRBV18 and TRBJ2-3, with D unclear. The V end lost 6 bases, the J end lost 6 bases, and 16 bases lay between the germline ends. The CDR3 extends over 14 amino acids. Germline CDR1 KGHSH, CDR2 LQKENI. The CDR3 is CASSWRFHGDTQYF. DNA for the CDR3: TGTGCCAGCTCGTGGCGGTTCCATGGGGATACGCAGTATTTT.

The chain employs TRBV28 and TRBJ2-3; 12 bases are shared with TRBD2. V lost 6 bases and J lost 0; bases outside the gene matches: 13. The CDR3 spans 19 residues. Germline assignment: CDR1 MDHEN and CDR2 SYDVKM. CDR3 coding DNA: TGTGCCAGCAGCTTGTGGACTAGCGGGGCCCCTCCTAGCACAGATACGCAGTATTTT. The encoded protein is CASSLWTSGAPPSTDTQYF.

The DNA for the CDR3 is TGTGCCAGCCCCCTAGGGCGGGATAGGAACACCGGGGAGCTGTTTTTT. It encodes CASPLGRDRNTGELFF. V is TRBV11-2 and J is TRBJ2-2, with a weak D call TRBD2 (6 bases). V lost 8 bases and J lost 1, with 17 bases in between. Per the germline V gene, CDR1 is SGHAT and CDR2 is FQNNGV. CDR3 length: 16 residues.

On this clone itself: This specimen includes other DNA sequences encoding the same CDR3. The J gene is TRBJ2-1, the V gene TRBV15, with D maybe TRBD2 (6 bases). The CDR3 contains 17 residues. The V and J ends lost 0 bases and 0 bases respectively, with 12 bases between them. Germline CDR1 reads LNHNV; CDR2 reads YYDKDF (reference sequence). This chain's CDR3 is CATSRDRRGRSYNEQFF. CDR3 DNA sequence: TGTGCCACCAGCAGAGATAGGCGGGGCCGCTCCTACAATGAGCAGTTCTTC.

Concerning this clone: The sample contains more than one DNA sequence encoding this CDR3. V usage is TRBV27 and J usage is TRBJ2-1; 8 bases match TRBD2. With 5 bases clipped from V and 4 bases from J, the junction kept 4 bases outside the gene matches. This CDR3 has 14 residues. Per germline, CDR1 MNHEY and CDR2 SMNVEV (reference sequence). The CDR3 DNA is TGTGCCAGCAGTACTAGCGGAGCATACAATGAGCAGTTCTTC. This encodes CASSTSGAYNEQFF.

The chain links TRBV5-5 to TRBJ1-2, with D possibly TRBD1 on 5 matching bases. Trimming took 3 bases from V and 2 from J, leaving 17 bases between them. The germline CDR1 and CDR2 sequences are SGHKS and YYEKEE (reference sequence). The CDR3 is made up of 16 amino acids. CDR3 in amino acids: CASSSPCRGHNYGYTF. The CDR3 coding sequence is TGTGCCAGCAGCTCCCCTTGTCGCGGACACAACTATGGCTACACCTTC. Full variable domain (outside the CDR3, taken from reference TRBV5-5 and TRBJ1-2): DAGVTQSPTHLIKTRGQQVTLRCSPISGHKSVSWYQQVLGQGPQFIFQYYEKEERGRGNFPDRFSARQFPNYSSELNVNALLLGDSALYLCASSSPCRGHNYGYTFGSGTRLTVV.

The V gene is TRBV27, the J gene TRBJ2-2, with D unclear. CDR1 MNHEY and CDR2 SMNVEV come from the germline V gene (reference sequence). CDR3 length: 14 residues. Trimming cost V 3 bases and J 5 bases, with 10 bases left between them. CDR3 sequence reads: CASSLPSPTGELFF. DNA of the CDR3: TGTGCCAGCAGTTTGCCTAGTCCGACCGGGGAGCTGTTTTTT.

The V gene is TRBV4-1, the J gene TRBJ2-1, with 14 bases matching TRBD2. Per the germline V gene, CDR1 is MGHRA and CDR2 is YSYEKL. This CDR3 is built from 18 residues. V lost 4 bases and J lost 1; bases outside the gene matches: 6. The CDR3 spells CASSLGLAGAPSYNEQFF. In DNA, the CDR3 is TGCGCCAGCAGCCTGGGACTAGCGGGAGCCCCTTCCTACAATGAGCAGTTCTTC.

This sequence joins TRBV7-8 and TRBJ2-5; TRBD2 matches 13 bases. The CDR3 covers 20 residues. Trimming removed 5 bases from V and 3 bases from J; junction bases left unmatched: 18. Germline lookup yields CDR1 SGHVS and CDR2 FQNEAQ. The CDR3 nucleotides are TGTGCCAGCAGCACCCGGACTAGCGGGAGTGGGGGGGTTAGGAAAGAGACCCAGTACTTC. As protein: CASSTRTSGSGGVRKETQYF.

V is TRBV28 and J is TRBJ2-1; D is ambiguous. V was cut by 5 bases and J by 0 bases, with 5 bases left in between. The CDR3 is 13 amino acids. Germline assignment: CDR1 MDHEN and CDR2 SYDVKM. CDR3 sequence (DNA): TGTGCCAGCAGTCGCGTCTCCTACAATGAGCAGTTCTTC. Protein sequence: CASSRVSYNEQFF.

The rearrangement joins TRBV28 to TRBJ1-1; 9 nucleotides agree with TRBD1. CDR3 length: 13 residues. Germline CDR1 and CDR2: MDHEN and SYDVKM. Trimming took 5 bases from V and 6 from J; bases not matched to a gene: 4. CDR3 in amino acids: CASSKRQGAEAFF. The CDR3 DNA is TGTGCCAGCAGTAAACGACAGGGGGCTGAAGCTTTCTTT. Looking up the rest from reference TRBV28 and TRBJ1-1 gives the full variable domain: DVKVTQSSRYLVKRTGEKVFLECVQDMDHENMFWYRQDPGLGLRLIYFSYDVKMKEKGDIPEGYSVSREKKERFSLILESASTNQTSMYLCASSKRQGAEAFFGQGTRLTVV.

This chain connects TRBV28 to TRBJ1-5, with 7 bases that match TRBD1. Germline-derived CDR1 and CDR2 are MDHEN and SYDVKM. CDR3 length: 15 amino acids. V shed 6 bases, J shed 4 bases, and the junction held 9 bases outside the gene matches. Here the CDR3 reads CASSQPGTDNQPQHF. The CDR3 DNA is TGTGCCAGCAGCCAACCCGGGACAGATAATCAGCCCCAGCATTTT.

For this clone: Different DNA sequences within this sample yield the same CDR3. The chain has TRBV4-1 and TRBJ1-1; D perhaps matches TRBD1 (5 bases). V was clipped by 0 bases and J by 0 bases, with 8 bases between them. The CDR3 sequence is 15 residues long. The germline V gene has CDR1 MGHRA and CDR2 YSYEKL. CDR3 loop: CASSQDGAMNTEAFF. The CDR3 bases are TGCGCCAGCAGCCAAGACGGGGCTATGAACACTGAAGCTTTCTTT.

The chain uses TRBV7-3 and TRBJ2-5; no reliable D call. In germline, CDR1 is SGHTA, CDR2 FQGTGA. The V end lost 2 bases, the J end lost 5 bases, and 9 bases lay between the germline ends. This CDR3 is built from 13 residues. The CDR3 region has the DNA TGTGCCAGCAGCTTACAGAACTCGGAGACCCAGTACTTC. Translating it yields CASSLQNSETQYF. The variable domain in full, completed from reference TRBV7-3 and TRBJ2-5, reads GAGVSQTPSNKVTEKGKYVELRCDPISGHTALYWYRQSLGQGPEFLIYFQGTGAADDSGLPNDRFFAVRPEGSVSTLKIQRTERGDSAVYLCASSLQNSETQYFGPGTRLLVL.

The chain carries TRBV27 and TRBJ1-1, with D hard to call. V lost 7 bases, J lost 5 bases, and 14 bases lay in between. The V gene's germline CDR1 is MNHEY and CDR2 SMNVEV (reference sequence). This CDR3 region has 13 residues. CDR3 in amino acids: CASKGLGRTEAFF. CDR3 nucleotide sequence: TGTGCCAGCAAGGGCCTGGGAAGGACTGAAGCTTTCTTT.

The V and J genes are TRBV27 and TRBJ2-1, with TRBD2 matching 8 bases. There are 15 residues in the CDR3. Germline V CDR1 and CDR2: MNHEY, SMNVEV (reference sequence). Trimming took 5 bases from V and 8 from J; bases not matched to a gene: 11. The CDR3 here is CASSPTRGGKHEQFF. The CDR3 DNA reads TGTGCCAGCAGTCCCACCCGGGGGGGCAAACATGAGCAGTTCTTC.

This clone is a singleton in its sample. CDR3 nucleotides: TGTGCCAGCCTAGGACTAGCCTACAATGAGCAGTTCTTC. Translation: CASLGLAYNEQFF. The chain employs TRBV7-9 and TRBJ2-1, with TRBD2 matching over 7 bases. Unmatched junction bases numbered 3, after V lost 8 bases and J lost 2 bases. The CDR3 length is 13 residues. Per germline, CDR1 SEHNR and CDR2 FQNEAQ (reference sequence).

J is TRBJ2-7 and V is TRBV2; a weak D match, TRBD2 (6 bases). Trimming stripped 8 bases from V and 5 bases from J, with 16 bases between. Germline V gene data show CDR1 as SNHLY and CDR2 as FYNNEI. The CDR3 contains 13 residues. This CDR3 reads CASLQGSGDEQYF. The CDR3 DNA reads as TGTGCCAGCCTCCAAGGTTCGGGGGACGAGCAGTACTTC.

This chain links TRBV7-6 with TRBJ2-2, with 10 bases lining up with TRBD2. The J segment lost 4 bases and the V segment lost 5 bases, leaving 16 bases of the junction unmatched. Looked up from germline, CDR1 is SGHVS and CDR2 is FNYEAQ. This CDR3 region has 19 residues. CDR3 residues: CASSLSYPGLAPFTGELFF. CDR3 sequence (DNA): TGTGCCAGCAGCCTCTCTTACCCGGGACTAGCGCCATTCACCGGGGAGCTGTTTTTT.